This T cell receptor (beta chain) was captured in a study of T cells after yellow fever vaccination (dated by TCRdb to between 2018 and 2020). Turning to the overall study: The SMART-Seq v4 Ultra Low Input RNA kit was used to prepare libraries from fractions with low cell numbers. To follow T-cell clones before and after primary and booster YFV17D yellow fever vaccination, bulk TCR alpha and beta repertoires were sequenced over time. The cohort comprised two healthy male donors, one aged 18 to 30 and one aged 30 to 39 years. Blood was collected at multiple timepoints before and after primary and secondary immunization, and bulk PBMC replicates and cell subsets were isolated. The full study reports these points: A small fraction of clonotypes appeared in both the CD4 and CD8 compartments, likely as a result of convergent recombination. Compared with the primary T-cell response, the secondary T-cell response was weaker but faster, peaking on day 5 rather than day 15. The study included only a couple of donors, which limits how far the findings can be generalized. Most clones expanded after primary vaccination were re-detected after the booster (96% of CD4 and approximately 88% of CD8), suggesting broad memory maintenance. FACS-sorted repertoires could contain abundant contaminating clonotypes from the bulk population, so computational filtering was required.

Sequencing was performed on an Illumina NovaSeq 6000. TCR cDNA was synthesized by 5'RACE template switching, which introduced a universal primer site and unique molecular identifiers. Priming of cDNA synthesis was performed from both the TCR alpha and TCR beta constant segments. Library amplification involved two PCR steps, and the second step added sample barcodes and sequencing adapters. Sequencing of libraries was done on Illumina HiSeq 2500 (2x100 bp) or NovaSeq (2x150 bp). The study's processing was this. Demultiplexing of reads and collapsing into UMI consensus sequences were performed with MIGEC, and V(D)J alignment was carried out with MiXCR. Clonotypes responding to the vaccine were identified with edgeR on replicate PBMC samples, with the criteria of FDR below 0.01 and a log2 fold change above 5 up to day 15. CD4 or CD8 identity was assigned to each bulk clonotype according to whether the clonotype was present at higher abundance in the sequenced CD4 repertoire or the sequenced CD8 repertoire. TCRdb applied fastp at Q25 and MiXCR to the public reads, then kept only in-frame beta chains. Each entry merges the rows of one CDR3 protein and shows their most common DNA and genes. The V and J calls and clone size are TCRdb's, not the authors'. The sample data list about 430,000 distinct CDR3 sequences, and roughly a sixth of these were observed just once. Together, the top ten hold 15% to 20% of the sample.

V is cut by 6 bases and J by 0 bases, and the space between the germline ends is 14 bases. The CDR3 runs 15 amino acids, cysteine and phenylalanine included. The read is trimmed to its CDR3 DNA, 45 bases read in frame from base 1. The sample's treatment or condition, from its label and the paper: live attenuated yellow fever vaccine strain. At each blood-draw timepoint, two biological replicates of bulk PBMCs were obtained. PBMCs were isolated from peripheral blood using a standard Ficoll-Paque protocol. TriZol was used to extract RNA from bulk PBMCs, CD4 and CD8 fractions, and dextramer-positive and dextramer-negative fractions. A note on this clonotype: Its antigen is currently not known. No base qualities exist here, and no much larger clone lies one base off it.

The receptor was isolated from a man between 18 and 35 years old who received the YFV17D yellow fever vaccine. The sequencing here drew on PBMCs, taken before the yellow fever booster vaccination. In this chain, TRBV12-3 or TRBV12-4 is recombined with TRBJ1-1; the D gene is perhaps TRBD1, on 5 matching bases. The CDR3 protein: CASSADRYMNTEAFF. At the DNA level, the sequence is TGTGCCAGCAGCGCCGACAGATATATGAACACTGAAGCTTTCTTT.